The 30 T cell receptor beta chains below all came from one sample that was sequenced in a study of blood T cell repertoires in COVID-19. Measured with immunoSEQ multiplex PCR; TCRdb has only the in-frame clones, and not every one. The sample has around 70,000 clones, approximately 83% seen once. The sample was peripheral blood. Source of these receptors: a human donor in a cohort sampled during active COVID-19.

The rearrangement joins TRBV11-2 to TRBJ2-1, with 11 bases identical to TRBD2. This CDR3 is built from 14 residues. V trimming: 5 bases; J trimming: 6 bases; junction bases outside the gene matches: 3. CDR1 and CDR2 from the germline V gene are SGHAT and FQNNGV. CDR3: CASSLSGGANEQFF. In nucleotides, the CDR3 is TGTGCCAGCAGCCTTAGCGGGGGGGCCAATGAGCAGTTCTTC.

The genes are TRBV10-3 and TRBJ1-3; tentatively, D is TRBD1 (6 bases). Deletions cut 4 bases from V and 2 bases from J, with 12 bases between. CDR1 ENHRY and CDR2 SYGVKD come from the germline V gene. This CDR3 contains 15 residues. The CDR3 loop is CAISGTAPPGNTIYF. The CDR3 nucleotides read TGTGCCATCAGTGGGACAGCTCCCCCTGGAAACACCATATATTTT.

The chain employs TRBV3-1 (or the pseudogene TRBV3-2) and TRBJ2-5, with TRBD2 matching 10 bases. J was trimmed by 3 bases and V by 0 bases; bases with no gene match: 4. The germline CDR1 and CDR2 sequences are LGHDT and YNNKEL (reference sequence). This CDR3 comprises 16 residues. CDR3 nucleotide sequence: TGTGCCAGCAGCCAAGATACTACTAGCGGGGAAGAGACCCAGTACTTC. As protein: CASSQDTTSGEETQYF.

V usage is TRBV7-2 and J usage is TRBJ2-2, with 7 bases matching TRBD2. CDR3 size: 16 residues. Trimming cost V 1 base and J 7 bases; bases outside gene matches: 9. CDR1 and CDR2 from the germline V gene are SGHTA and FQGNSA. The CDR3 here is CASSLEASGLGGELFF. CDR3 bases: TGTGCCAGCAGCTTAGAGGCTAGCGGACTAGGCGGGGAGCTGTTTTTT.

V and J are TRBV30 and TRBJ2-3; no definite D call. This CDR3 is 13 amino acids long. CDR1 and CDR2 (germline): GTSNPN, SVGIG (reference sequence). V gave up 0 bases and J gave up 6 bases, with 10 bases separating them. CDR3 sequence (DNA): TGTGCCTGGAGTGTCTATGAGTTGGATACGCAGTATTTT. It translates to CAWSVYELDTQYF.

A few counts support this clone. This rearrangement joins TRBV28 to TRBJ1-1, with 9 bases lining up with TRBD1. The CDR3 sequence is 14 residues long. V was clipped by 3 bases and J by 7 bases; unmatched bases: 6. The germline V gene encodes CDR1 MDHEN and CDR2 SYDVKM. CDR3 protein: CASSLFGTGIEAFF. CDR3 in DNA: TGTGCCAGCAGTTTGTTCGGGACAGGGATTGAAGCTTTCTTT.

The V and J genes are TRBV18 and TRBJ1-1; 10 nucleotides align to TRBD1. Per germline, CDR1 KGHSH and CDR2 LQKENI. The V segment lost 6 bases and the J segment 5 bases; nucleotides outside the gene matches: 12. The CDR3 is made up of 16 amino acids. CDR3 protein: CASSPDRGHKRTEAFF. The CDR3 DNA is TGTGCCAGCTCCCCAGACAGGGGGCATAAGAGAACTGAAGCTTTCTTT.

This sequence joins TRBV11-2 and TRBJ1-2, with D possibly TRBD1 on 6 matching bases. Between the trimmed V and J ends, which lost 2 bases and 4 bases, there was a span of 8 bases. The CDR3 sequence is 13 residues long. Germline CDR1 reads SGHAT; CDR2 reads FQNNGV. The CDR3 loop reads CASSLKGVYGYTF. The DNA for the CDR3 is TGTGCCAGCAGCTTAAAGGGGGTCTATGGCTACACCTTC.

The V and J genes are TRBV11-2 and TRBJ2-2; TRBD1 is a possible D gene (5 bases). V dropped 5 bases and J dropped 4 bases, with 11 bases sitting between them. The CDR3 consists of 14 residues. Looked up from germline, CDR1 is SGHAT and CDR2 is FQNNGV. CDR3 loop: CASSPVGATGELFF. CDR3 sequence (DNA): TGTGCCAGCAGCCCTGTTGGGGCCACCGGGGAGCTGTTTTTT. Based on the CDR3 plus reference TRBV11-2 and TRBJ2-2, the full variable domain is EAGVAQSPRYKIIEKRQSVAFWCNPISGHATLYWYQQILGQGPKLLIQFQNNGVVDDSQLPKDRFSAERLKGVDSTLKIQPAKLEDSAVYLCASSPVGATGELFFGEGSRLTVL.

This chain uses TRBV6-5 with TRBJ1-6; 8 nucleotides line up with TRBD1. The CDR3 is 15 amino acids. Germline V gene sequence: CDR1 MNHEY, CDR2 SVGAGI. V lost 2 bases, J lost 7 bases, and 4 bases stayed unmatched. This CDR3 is CASSYPRTGNSPLHF. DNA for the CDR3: TGTGCCAGCAGTTACCCCCGGACAGGGAATTCACCCCTCCACTTT.

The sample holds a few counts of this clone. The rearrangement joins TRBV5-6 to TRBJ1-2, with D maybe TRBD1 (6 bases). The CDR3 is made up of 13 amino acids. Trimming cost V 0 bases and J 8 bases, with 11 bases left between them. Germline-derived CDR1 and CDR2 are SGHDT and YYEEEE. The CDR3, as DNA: TGTGCCAGCAGCTTGGCTGGGGGCGGCGGCTACACCTTC. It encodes CASSLAGGGGYTF. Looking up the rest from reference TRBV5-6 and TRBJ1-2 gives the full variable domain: DAGVTQSPTHLIKTRGQQVTLRCSPKSGHDTVSWYQQALGQGPQFIFQYYEEEERQRGNFPDRFSGHQFPNYSSELNVNALLLGDSALYLCASSLAGGGGYTFGSGTRLTVV.

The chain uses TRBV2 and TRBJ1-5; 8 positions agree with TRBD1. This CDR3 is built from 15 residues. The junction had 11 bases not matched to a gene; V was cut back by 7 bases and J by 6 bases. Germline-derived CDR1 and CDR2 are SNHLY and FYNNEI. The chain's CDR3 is CASTLDRGKGQPQHF. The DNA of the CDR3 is TGTGCCAGCACTCTTGACAGGGGAAAGGGTCAGCCCCAGCATTTT.

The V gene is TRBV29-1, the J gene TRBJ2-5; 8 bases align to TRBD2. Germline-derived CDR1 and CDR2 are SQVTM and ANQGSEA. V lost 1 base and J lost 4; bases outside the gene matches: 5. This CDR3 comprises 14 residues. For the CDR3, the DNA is TGCAGCGTTGAAGGAGGCGGGGGGCGAGAGACCCAGTACTTC. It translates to CSVEGGGGRETQYF.

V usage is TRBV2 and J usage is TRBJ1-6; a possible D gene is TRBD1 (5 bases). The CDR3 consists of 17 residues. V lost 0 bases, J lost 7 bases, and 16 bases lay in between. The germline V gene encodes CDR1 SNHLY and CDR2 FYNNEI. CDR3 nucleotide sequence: TGTGCCAGCAGTGAAGCACTCGGGGGTTTTTTGAATTCACCCCTCCACTTT. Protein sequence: CASSEALGGFLNSPLHF.

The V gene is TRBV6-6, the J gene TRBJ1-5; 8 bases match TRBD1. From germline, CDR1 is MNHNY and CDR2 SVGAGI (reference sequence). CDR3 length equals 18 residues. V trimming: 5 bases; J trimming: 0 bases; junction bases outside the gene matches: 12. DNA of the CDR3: TGTGCCAGCAGTCGGGCAGGGGGCGGGATGAATAGCAATCAGCCCCAGCATTTT. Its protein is CASSRAGGGMNSNQPQHF.

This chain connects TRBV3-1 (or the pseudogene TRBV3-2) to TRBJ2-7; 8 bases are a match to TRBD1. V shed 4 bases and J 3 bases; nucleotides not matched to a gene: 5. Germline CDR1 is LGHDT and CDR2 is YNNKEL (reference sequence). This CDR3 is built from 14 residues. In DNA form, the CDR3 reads TGTGCCAGCAGCCGAAGGACAGGGCTCTACGAGCAGTACTTC. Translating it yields CASSRRTGLYEQYF.

The CDR3 coding sequence is TGTGCCAGCTCATCGCCCGCCGGTTTGGCCGGGGAGCTGTTTTTT. Its translation is CASSSPAGLAGELFF. V and J are TRBV18 and TRBJ2-2; D gene unclear. The CDR3 runs to 15 residues. V was cut by 5 bases and J by 6 bases, with 16 bases left in between. Germline assignment: CDR1 KGHSH and CDR2 LQKENI.

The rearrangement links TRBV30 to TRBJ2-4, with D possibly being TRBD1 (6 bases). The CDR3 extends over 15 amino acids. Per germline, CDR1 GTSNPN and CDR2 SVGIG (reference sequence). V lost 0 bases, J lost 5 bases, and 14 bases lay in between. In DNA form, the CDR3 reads TGTGCCTGGAGTGTGTGGTCGGCAGGGGAAAACATTCAGTACTTC. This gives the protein CAWSVWSAGENIQYF.

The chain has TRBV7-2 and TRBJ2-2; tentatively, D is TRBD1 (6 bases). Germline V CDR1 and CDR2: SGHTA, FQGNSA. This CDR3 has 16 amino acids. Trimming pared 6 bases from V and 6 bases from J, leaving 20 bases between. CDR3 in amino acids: CASRYTGITRAGELFF. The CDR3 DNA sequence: TGTGCCAGCAGGTACACAGGGATAACGAGGGCCGGGGAGCTGTTTTTT.

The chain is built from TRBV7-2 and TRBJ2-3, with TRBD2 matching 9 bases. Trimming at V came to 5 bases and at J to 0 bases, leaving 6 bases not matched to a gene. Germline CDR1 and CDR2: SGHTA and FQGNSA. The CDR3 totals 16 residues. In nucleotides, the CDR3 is TGTGCCAGCAGCACGACGCTAGCGGGGAGCACAGATACGCAGTATTTT. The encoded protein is CASSTTLAGSTDTQYF.

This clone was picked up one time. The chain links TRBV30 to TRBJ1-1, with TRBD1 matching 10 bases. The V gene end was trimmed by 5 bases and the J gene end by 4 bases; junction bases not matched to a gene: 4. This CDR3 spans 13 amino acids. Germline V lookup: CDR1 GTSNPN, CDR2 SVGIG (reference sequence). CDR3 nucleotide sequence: TGTGCCTGGGACAGGGGGCGCGTCACTGAAGCTTTCTTT. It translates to CAWDRGRVTEAFF.

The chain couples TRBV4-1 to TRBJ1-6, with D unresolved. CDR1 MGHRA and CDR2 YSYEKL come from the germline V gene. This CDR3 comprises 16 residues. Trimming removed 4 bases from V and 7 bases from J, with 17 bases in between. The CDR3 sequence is CASSPEAGRINSPLHF. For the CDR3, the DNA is TGCGCCAGCAGCCCAGAGGCGGGCAGGATAAATTCACCCCTCCACTTT.

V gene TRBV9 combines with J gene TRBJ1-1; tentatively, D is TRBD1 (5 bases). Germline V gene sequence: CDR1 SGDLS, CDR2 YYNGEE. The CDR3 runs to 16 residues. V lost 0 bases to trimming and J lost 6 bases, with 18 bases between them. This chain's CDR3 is CASSVASPGGVSEAFF. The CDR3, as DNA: TGTGCCAGCAGCGTAGCGTCCCCCGGGGGGGTGTCTGAAGCTTTCTTT.

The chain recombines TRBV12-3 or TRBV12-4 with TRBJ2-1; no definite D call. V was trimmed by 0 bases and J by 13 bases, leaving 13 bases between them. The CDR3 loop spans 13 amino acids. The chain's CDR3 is CASSLALAEFQFF. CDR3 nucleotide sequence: TGTGCCAGCAGTTTAGCGTTAGCCGAATTTCAGTTCTTC.

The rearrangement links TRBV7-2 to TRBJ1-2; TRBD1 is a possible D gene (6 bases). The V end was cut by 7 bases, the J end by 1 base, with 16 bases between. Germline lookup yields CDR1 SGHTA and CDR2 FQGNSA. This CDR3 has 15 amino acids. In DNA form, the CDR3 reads TGTGCCAGCAATCGCCAGACAGGAGATAACTATGGCTACACCTTC. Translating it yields CASNRQTGDNYGYTF.

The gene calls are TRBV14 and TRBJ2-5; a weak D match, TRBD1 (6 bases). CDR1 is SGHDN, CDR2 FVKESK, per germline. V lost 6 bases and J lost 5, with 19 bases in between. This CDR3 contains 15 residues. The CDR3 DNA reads TGTGCCAGCAGTCCCGGGACATCAAGAGGGGAGACCCAGTACTTC. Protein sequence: CASSPGTSRGETQYF.

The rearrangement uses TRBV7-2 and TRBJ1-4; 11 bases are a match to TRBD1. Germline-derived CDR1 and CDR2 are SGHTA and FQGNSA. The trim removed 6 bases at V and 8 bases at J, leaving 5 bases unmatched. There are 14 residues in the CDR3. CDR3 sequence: CASRPGTGGEKLFF. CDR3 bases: TGTGCCAGCAGACCCGGGACAGGGGGAGAAAAACTGTTTTTT.

CDR3 in amino acids: CASNPLGERETQYF. The DNA for the CDR3 is TGTGCCAGCAATCCTTTAGGGGAAAGAGAGACCCAGTACTTC. This rearrangement joins TRBV11-2 to TRBJ2-5; D might be TRBD1 (5 bases). V shed 7 bases and J shed 4 bases, with 16 bases lying between them. CDR3 length: 14 amino acids. The germline V gene has CDR1 SGHAT and CDR2 FQNNGV.

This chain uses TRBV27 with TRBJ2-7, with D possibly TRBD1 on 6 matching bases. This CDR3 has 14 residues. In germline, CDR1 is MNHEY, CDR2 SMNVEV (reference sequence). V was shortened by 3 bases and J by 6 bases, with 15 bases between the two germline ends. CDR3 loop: CASSFNHREIEQYF. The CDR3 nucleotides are TGTGCCAGCAGTTTCAACCACAGGGAGATCGAGCAGTACTTC.

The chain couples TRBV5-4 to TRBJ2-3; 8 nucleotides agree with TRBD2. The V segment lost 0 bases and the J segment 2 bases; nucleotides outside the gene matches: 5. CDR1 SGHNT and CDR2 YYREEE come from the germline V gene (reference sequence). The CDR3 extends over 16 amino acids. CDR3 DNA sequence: TGTGCCAGCAGCTTGGGCGGGGGGAAATTCACAGATACGCAGTATTTT. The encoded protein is CASSLGGGKFTDTQYF.